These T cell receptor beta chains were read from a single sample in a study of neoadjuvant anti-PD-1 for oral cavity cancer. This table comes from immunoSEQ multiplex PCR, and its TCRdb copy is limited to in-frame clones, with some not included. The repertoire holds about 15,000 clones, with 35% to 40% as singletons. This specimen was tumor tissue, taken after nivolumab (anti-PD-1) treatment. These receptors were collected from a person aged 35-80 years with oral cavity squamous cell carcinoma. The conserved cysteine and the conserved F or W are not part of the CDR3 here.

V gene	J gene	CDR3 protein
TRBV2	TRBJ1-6	ASRGDGGDLH
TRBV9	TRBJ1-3	ASSVVSSGNTIY
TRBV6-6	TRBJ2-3	ASSYLGADTQY
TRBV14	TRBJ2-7	ASSLRQGGGEQY
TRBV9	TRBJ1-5	ASSVVGSNQPQH
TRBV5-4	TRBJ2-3	ASSLVATPDTQY
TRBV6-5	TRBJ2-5	ASSSPAGGGETQY
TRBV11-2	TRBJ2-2	AGGGPGGTGELF
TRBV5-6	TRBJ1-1	ASSLGTPMNTEAF
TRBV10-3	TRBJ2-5	AISESYREETQY
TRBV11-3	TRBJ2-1	ASSLGISENEQF
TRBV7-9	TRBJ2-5	ASGFPKQGGTEETQY
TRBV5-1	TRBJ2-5	ASSFDGHQETQY
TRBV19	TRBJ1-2	ASSISGQGFGYT
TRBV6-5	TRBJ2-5	ASSSSQGPETQY
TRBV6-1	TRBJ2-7	ASSGGTGYEQY
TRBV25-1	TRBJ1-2	ASSERQGYGYT
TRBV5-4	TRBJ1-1	ASSPGTGYTEAF
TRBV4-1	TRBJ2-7	ASSQEAAGRTVTYEQY
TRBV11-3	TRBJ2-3	ASSPGTADTDTQY
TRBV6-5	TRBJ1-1	ASRTRTGNTEAF
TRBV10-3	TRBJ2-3	AISDPHQGTGTDTQY
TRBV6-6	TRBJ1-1	ASSYRQGNTEAF
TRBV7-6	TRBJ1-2	ASSLKGGQVPNYGYT
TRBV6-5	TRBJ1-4	ASSYSPGGFEKLF
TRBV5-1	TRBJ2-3	ASMGGPGTDTQY
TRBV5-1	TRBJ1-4	ASSLGQPIEKLF
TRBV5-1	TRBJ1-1	ASSLINRGGTEAF
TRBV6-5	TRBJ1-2	ASSSRDTGSYGYT
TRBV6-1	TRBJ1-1	ASSGGTVTDTEAF
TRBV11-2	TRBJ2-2	ASSLVRRANTGELF
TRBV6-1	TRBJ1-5	ATADRGESRPQH
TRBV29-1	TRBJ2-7	SVTAPGGQAAPYEQY
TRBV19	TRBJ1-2	ASRGAYYGYT
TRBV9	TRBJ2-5	ASSVGEGLSKETQY
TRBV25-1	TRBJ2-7	ASSATGGGRY
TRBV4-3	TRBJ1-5	ASSQGGLGQPQH
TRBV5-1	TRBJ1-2	ASSLATNYGYT
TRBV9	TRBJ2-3	ASERSGVSTDTQY
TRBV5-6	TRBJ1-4	ASSFQGHFNEKLF
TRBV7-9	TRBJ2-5	ASSWGTAGETQY
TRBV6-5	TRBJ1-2	ASSYLQGRGYT
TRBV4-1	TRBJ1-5	ASSQEPPGAPTNQPQH